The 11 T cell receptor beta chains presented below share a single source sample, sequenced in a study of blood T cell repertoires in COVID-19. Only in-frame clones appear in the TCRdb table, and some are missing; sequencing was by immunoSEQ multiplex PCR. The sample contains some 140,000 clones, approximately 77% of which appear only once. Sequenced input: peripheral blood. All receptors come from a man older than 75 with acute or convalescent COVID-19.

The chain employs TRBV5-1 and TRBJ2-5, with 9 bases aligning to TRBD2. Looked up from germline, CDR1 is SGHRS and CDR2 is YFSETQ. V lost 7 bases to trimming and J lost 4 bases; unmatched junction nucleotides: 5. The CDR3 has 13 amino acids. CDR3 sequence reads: CASRLAVRETQYF. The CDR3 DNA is TGCGCCAGCCGACTAGCGGTTAGAGAGACCCAGTACTTC.

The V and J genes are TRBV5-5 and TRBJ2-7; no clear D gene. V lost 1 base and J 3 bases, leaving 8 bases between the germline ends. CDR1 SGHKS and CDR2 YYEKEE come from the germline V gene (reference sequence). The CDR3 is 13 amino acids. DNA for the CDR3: TGTGCCAGCAGCTTGTATGAGCGCTACGAGCAGTACTTC. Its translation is CASSLYERYEQYF.

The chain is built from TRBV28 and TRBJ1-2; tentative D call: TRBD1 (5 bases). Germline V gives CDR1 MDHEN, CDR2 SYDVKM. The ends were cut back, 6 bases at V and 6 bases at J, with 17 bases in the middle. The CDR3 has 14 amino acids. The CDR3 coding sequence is TGTGCCAGCAGGACGCCATCCGGGGGAAATGGCTACACCTTC. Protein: CASRTPSGGNGYTF.

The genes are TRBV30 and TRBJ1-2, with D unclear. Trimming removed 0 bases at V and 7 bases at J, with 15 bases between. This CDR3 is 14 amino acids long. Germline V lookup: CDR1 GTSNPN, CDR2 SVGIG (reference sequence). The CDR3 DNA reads TGTGCCTGGAGTGTAGAGCGGATGAGGGCTGGCTACACCTTC. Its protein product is CAWSVERMRAGYTF. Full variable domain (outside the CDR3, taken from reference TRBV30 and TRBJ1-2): SQTIHQWPATLVQPVGSPLSLECTVEGTSNPNLYWYRQAAGRGLQLLFYSVGIGQISSEVPQNLSASRPQDRQFILSSKKLLLSDSGFYLCAWSVERMRAGYTFGSGTRLTVV.

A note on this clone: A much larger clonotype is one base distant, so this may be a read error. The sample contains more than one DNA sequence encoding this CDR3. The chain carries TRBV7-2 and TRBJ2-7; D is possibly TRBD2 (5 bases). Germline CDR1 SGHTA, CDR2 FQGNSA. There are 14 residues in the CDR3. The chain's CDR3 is CASSFRGNSHEQYF. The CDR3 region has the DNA TGTGCCAGCAGCTTTAGAGGGAATTCCCACGAGCAGTACTTT.

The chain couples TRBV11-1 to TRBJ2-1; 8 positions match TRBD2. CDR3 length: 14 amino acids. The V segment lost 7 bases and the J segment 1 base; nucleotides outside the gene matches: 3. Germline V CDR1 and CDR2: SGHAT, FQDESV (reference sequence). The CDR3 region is CASNAGGSYNEQFF. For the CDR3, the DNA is TGTGCCAGCAACGCGGGGGGTTCCTACAATGAGCAGTTCTTC.

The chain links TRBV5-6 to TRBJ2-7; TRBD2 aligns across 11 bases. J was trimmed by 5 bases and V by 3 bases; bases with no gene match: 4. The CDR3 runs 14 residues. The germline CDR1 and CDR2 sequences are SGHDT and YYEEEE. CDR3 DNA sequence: TGTGCCAGCAGCTCTAGCGGGGGGTGGGACGAGCAGTACTTC. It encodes CASSSSGGWDEQYF. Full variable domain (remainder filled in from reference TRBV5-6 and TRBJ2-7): DAGVTQSPTHLIKTRGQQVTLRCSPKSGHDTVSWYQQALGQGPQFIFQYYEEEERQRGNFPDRFSGHQFPNYSSELNVNALLLGDSALYLCASSSSGGWDEQYFGPGTRLTVT.

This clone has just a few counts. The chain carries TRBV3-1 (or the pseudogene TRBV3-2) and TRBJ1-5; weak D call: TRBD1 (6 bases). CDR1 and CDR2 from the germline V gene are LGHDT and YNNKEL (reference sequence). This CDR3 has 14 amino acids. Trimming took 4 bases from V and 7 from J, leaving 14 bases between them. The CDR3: CASSPAGDRQPQHF. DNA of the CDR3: TGTGCCAGCAGCCCCGCAGGGGATCGACAGCCCCAGCATTTT.

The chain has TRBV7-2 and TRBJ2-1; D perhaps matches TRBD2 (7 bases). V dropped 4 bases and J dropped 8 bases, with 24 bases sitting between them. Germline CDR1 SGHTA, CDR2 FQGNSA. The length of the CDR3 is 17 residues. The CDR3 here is CASSSTTRGAPSYEQFF. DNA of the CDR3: TGTGCCAGCAGCTCCACCACCCGGGGGGCCCCATCATATGAGCAGTTCTTC.

CDR3 nucleotides: TGTGCCAGCAGCCCGTTCTACTCAACAACTAATGAAAAACTGTTTTTT. Residues: CASSPFYSTTNEKLFF. V usage is TRBV6-2 or TRBV6-3 and J usage is TRBJ1-4; D gene unclear. This CDR3 comprises 16 residues. Trimming shortened V by 6 bases and J by 0 bases, and 14 bases separated the two germline ends. The germline CDR1 and CDR2 sequences are MNHEY and SVGEGT.

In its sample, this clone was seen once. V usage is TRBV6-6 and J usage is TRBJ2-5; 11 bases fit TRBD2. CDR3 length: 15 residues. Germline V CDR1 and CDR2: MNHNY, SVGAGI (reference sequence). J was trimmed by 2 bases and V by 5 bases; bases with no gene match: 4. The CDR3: CASSNRTSGQETQYF. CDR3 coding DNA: TGTGCCAGCAGTAACAGGACTAGCGGGCAAGAGACCCAGTACTTC.